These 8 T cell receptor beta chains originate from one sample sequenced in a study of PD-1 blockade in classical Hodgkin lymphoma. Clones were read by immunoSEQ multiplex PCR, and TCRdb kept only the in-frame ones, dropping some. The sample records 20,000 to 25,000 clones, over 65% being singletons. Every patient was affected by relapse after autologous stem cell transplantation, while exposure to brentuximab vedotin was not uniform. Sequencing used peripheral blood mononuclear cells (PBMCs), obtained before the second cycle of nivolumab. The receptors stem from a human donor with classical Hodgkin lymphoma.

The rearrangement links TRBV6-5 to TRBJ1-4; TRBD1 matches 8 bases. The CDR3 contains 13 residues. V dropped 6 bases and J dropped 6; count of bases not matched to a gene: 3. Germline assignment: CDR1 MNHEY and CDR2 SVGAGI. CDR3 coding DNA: TGTGCCAGCAGCTCACAGGGGGATGAAAAACTGTTTTTT. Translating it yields CASSSQGDEKLFF.

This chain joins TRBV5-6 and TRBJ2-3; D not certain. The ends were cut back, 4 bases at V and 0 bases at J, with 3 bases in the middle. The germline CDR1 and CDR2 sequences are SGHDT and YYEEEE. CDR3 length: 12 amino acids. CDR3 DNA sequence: TGTGCCAGCAGCCGAAGCACAGATACGCAGTATTTT. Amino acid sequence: CASSRSTDTQYF.

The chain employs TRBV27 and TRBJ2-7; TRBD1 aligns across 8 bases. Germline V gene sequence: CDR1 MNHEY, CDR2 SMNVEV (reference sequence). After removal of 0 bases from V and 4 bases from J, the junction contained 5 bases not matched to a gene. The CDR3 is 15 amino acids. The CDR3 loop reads CASSLSDRANYEQYF. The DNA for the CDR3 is TGTGCCAGCAGTTTATCGGACAGGGCTAATTACGAGCAGTACTTC.

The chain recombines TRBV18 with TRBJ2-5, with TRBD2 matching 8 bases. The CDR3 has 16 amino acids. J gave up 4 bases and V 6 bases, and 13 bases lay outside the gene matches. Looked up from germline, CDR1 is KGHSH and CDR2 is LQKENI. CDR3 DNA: TGTGCCAGCTCCCAAGGACTAGCTCGAATCGGAGAGACCCAGTACTTC. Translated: CASSQGLARIGETQYF.

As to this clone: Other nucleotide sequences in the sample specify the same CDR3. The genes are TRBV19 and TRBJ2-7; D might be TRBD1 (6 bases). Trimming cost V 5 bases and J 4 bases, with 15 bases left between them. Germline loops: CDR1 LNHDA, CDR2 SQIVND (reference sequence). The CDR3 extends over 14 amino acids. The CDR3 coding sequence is TGTGCCAGTAGTCCCGGGACAATTGGTTACGAGCAGTACTTC. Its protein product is CASSPGTIGYEQYF.

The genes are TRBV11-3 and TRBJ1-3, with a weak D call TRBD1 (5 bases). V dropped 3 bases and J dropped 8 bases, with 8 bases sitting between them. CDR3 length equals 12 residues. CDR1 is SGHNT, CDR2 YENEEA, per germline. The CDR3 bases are TGTGCCAGCAGCTTCCAGGGAGACACCATATATTTT. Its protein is CASSFQGDTIYF.

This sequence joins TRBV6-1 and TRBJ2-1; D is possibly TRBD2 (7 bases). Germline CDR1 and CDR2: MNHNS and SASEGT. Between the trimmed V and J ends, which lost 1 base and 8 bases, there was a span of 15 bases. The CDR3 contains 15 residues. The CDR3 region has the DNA TGTGCCAGCAGTGAAGTGGCAGGGGAGGGGGATGAGCAGTTCTTC. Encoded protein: CASSEVAGEGDEQFF.

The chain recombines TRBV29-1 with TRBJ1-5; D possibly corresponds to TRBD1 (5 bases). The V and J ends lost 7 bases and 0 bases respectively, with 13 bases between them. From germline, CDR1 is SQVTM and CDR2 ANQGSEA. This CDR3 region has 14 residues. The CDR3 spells CSAGEGLSNQPQHF. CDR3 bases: TGCAGCGCGGGGGAGGGACTTAGCAATCAGCCCCAGCATTTT.